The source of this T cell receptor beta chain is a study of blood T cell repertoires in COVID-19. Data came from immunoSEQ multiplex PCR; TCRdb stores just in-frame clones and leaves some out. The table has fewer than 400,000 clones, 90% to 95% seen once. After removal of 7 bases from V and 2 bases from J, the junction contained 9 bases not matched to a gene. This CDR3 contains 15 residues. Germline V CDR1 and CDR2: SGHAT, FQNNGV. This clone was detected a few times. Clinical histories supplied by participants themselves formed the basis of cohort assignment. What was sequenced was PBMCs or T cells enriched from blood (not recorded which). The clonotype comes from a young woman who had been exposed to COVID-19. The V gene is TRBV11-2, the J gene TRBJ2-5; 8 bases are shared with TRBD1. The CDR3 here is CASNPPGTGQETQYF. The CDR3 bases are TGTGCCAGCAACCCGCCCGGGACAGGACAAGAGACCCAGTACTTC.